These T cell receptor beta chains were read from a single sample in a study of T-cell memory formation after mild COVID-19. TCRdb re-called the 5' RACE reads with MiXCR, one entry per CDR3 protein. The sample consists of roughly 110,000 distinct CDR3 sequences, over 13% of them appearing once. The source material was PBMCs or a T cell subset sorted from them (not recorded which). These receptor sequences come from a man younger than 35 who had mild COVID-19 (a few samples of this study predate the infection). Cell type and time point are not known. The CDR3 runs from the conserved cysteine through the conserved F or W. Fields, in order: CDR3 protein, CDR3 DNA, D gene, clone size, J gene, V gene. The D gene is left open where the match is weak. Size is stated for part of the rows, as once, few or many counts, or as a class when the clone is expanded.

CASSLDYEQYF TGTGCCAGCAGCTTGGACTACGAGCAGTACTTC NA many TRBJ2-7 TRBV7-9
CASSPREQYF TGTGCCAGCAGCCCGCGGGAGCAGTACTTC NA NA TRBJ2-7 TRBV5-6
CASSSPGTSTLWLDTQYF TGTGCCAGCAGCTCACCCGGGACTAGCACTCTTTGGTTGGATACGCAGTATTTT TRBD2 few TRBJ2-3 TRBV7-2
CSVEGLAGGGVSNEQFF TGCAGCGTAGAGGGCCTAGCGGGGGGTGGTGTGTCCAATGAGCAGTTCTTC TRBD2 NA TRBJ2-1 TRBV29-1
CASSRQETQYF TGTGCCAGCAGTCGACAGGAGACCCAGTACTTC NA few TRBJ2-5 TRBV2
CATSVGNRGVGNTIYF TGTGCCACCAGCGTCGGGAACAGGGGTGTAGGAAACACCATATATTTT TRBD1 few TRBJ1-3 TRBV15
CASSLSAALQPRDSPLHF TGTGCCAGCAGCTTAAGTGCAGCTCTTCAGCCAAGGGATTCACCCCTCCACTTT NA NA TRBJ1-6 TRBV7-2
CASSYSGGPEAFF TGTGCCAGCAGTTACTCAGGGGGGCCTGAAGCTTTCTTT NA NA TRBJ1-1 TRBV6-5
CATSDLRGLGTGELFF TGTGCCACCAGTGATCTCAGGGGGCTCGGCACCGGGGAGCTGTTTTTT TRBD1 few TRBJ2-2 TRBV24-1
CASSLVGAGNNEQFF TGTGCCAGCAGCTTAGTTGGAGCGGGGAACAATGAGCAGTTCTTC TRBD2 medium-sized TRBJ2-1 TRBV7-9
CASSLRRGGLGEQFF TGTGCCAGCAGCTTAAGGCGGGGGGGCCTGGGTGAGCAGTTCTTC TRBD2 NA TRBJ2-1 TRBV11-2
CASSDGANVLTF TGTGCCAGCAGCGATGGGGCCAACGTCCTGACTTTC NA NA TRBJ2-6 TRBV12-3/TRBV12-4
CASSLMGEDEKLFF TGTGCCAGCAGCTTAATGGGGGAAGATGAAAAACTGTTTTTT NA few TRBJ1-4 TRBV7-9
CASRPGQGSGEQFF TGTGCCAGCAGACCCGGACAGGGCTCTGGTGAGCAGTTCTTC TRBD1 few TRBJ2-1 TRBV6-5
CASSQAGRTNEKLFF TGCGCCAGCAGCCAAGCCGGTAGAACTAATGAAAAACTGTTTTTT NA few TRBJ1-4 TRBV4-1
CASSPEVGAAETQYF TGTGCCAGCAGCCCCGAAGTAGGGGCCGCAGAGACCCAGTACTTC NA NA TRBJ2-5 TRBV9
CASSFTGGLGAFF TGTGCCAGCAGCTTTACAGGGGGATTAGGAGCTTTCTTT TRBD1 NA TRBJ1-1 TRBV5-8
CASSPALGAYEQCF TGTGCCAGCAGCCCCGCCCTGGGCGCCTACGAGCAGTGCTTC NA NA TRBJ2-7 TRBV13
CASSYSNQAASTQYF TGTGCCAGCAGTTACTCGAACCAGGCCGCATCGACCCAGTACTTC NA many TRBJ2-5 TRBV6-6
CASSYRQKARNQPQHF TGCGCCAGCAGCTACCGCCAGAAGGCTCGCAATCAGCCCCAGCATTTT NA few TRBJ1-5 TRBV5-1
CASSLVGGQVGVSYNEQFF TGTGCCAGCAGCTTAGTCGGCGGGCAGGTTGGGGTTTCCTACAATGAGCAGTTCTTC NA few TRBJ2-1 TRBV7-9
CASSPTLPANTGELFF TGTGCCAGCAGCCCGACCCTACCCGCGAACACCGGGGAGCTGTTTTTT NA NA TRBJ2-2 TRBV9
CASSGGGASTDTQYF TGTGCCAGCAGTGGCGGGGGGGCCAGCACAGATACGCAGTATTTT TRBD2 many TRBJ2-3 TRBV6-4
CASRIGEGTEAFF TGTGCCAGCAGGATTGGGGAAGGCACTGAAGCTTTCTTT NA few TRBJ1-1 TRBV27
CASSQGQSGQNYEQYF TGCGCCAGCAGCCAGGGACAATCCGGACAGAACTACGAGCAGTACTTC NA NA TRBJ2-7 TRBV4-1
CASSNTAGQSDTQYF TGTGCCAGTAGTAACACTGCGGGACAATCAGATACGCAGTATTTT NA few TRBJ2-3 TRBV19
CASSAQGRNTEAFF TGTGCCAGCAGCGCCCAGGGGCGGAACACTGAAGCTTTCTTT NA NA TRBJ1-1 TRBV9
CASSQAWGRVADTQYF TGCGCCAGCAGCCAAGCCTGGGGGCGAGTGGCAGATACGCAGTATTTT NA NA TRBJ2-3 TRBV4-3
CASSPLARPAYEQYF TGTGCCAGCAGCCCCTTGGCGCGTCCAGCCTACGAGCAGTACTTC NA NA TRBJ2-7 TRBV12-3/TRBV12-4
CASTNSTSPGLEQFF TGTGCCAGCACCAATAGTACTAGCCCGGGATTAGAGCAGTTCTTC NA few TRBJ2-1 TRBV12-3/TRBV12-4
CASSQDLLYEQYF TGTGCCAGCAGCCAAGATCTCTTATACGAGCAGTACTTC NA few TRBJ2-7 TRBV4-2
CASISTSGGVADTQYF TGTGCCAGCATCTCGACTAGCGGGGGGGTGGCAGATACGCAGTATTTT TRBD2 NA TRBJ2-3 TRBV7-9
CSVVLSGANVLTF TGCAGCGTTGTCCTCTCTGGGGCCAACGTCCTGACTTTC NA many TRBJ2-6 TRBV29-1
CASSSGQGRISPLHF TGTGCCAGCAGTTCCGGACAGGGACGGATTTCACCCCTCCACTTT TRBD1 NA TRBJ1-6 TRBV12-3/TRBV12-4
CASSPGQGAADTQYF TGTGCCAGCAGCCCAGGACAGGGGGCGGCAGATACGCAGTATTTT TRBD1 many TRBJ2-3 TRBV7-6
CAISESDRGTYNEQFF TGTGCCATCAGTGAGTCGGATCGGGGAACCTACAATGAGCAGTTCTTC NA NA TRBJ2-1 TRBV10-3
CASSQGPQGKETQYF TGCGCCAGCAGCCAAGGGCCCCAGGGGAAAGAGACCCAGTACTTC NA few TRBJ2-5 TRBV4-1
CASSYRSEDNSPLHF TGTGCCAGCAGTTACCGGTCGGAAGATAATTCACCCCTCCACTTT NA NA TRBJ1-6 TRBV6-2/TRBV6-3
CASSIPGVNQPQHF TGTGCCAGTAGTATACCAGGGGTCAATCAGCCCCAGCATTTT NA NA TRBJ1-5 TRBV19
CASSLEGYYGYTF TGTGCCAGCAGCTTAGAGGGCTACTATGGCTACACCTTC NA few TRBJ1-2 TRBV7-9